This T cell receptor beta chain was captured by sequencing in a study of shared T cell receptors in the human thymus (dated by TCRdb to about 2021). About the study as a whole: The study examined how self-reactive, shared T-cell receptor alpha chains are generated in the human thymus.

The library came from the immunoSEQ multiplex PCR assay. TCRdb carries this immuneACCESS record with in-frame sequences only. Its versions omit some clonotypes, under half of them owing to an unresolved V gene in the studies checked, with the rest unexplained. Within this sample are just under 550,000 clones, with approximately 78% of them counted one time only. The ten largest clones capture approximately 0.013% of the sample. About this clone itself: Its antigen remains undetermined. No qualities accompany the bases; no much larger clone lies one base away.

From its cysteine to its phenylalanine, the CDR3 spans 15 amino acids. Solely the CDR3 DNA is kept, with 45 bases framed from the first base. Clipping removes 4 bases from V and 4 bases from J, with 8 as the unmatched junction base count. From a lookup of the germline V gene (reference sequence), CDR1 and CDR2 are LNHDA and SQIVND. This same sample was also taken into another study, of human thymus T cells. The second paper further reports: The donors were immunologically healthy infants in Finland who had open corrective cardiac surgery for congenital heart defects. Thymus tissue was collected as surgical resects that were removed during corrective cardiac surgery. Biased V and J gene segment usage appeared to be present in both thymic and peripheral blood repertoires. Highly overlapping thymic TCR repertoires among unrelated individuals were reported in the related research. The study characterized TCR alpha and beta repertoires from about 8 infant thymus samples and a few related peripheral blood samples. The infant donors were about 6 to 244 days old, and the cohort included more than five males and a couple of females. Thymocytes were released mechanically from tissue and stored at -70 °C as pellets of about 9-32 million cells. Genomic DNA was extracted from frozen cell pellets with a QIAsymphony instrument. The immunoSEQ multiplex PCR assay was used to amplify the TCRB and TCRAD loci from a standardized quantity of quality-controlled genomic DNA. The V(D)J region was spanned by amplicons of a length sufficient to cover the CDR3 and to identify V and J genes. The amplicons were sequenced on an Illumina platform via the commercial immunoSEQ service. Primer bias and sequencing errors were corrected using previously described methods, and TCRAD and TCRB definitions followed the IMGT database. immunoSEQ Analyzer 3.0 and VDJTools were used for repertoire analysis, which covered basic statistics, V/J segment usage, diversity estimates, rarefaction and pairwise overlap. To estimate diversity, the Chao1, ChaoE, Efron-Thisted, Shannon and inverse Simpson indices were applied, and diversity was also estimated on datasets down-sampled to the smallest sample. For repertoire overlap, CDR3 nucleotide sequence, V gene and J gene had to match strictly, and clustering was done by Jaccard-based multidimensional scaling. Thymus samples yielded on average about 810,000 unique TCRB clonotypes, compared with 75,000 to 100,000 from blood samples.

The origin of this receptor is a boy younger than two with a congenital heart defect. Donor details come from another sample of the same person, matched by shared clones. In this chain, TRBV19 is recombined with TRBJ1-1; TRBD1 lines up with 8 middle nucleotides. Sequences were obtained from thymocytes. The encoded CDR3 is CASSNPRGLTTEAFF. The DNA sequence is as follows: TGTGCCAGTAGTAACCCCAGGGGGCTGACCACTGAAGCTTTCTTT.